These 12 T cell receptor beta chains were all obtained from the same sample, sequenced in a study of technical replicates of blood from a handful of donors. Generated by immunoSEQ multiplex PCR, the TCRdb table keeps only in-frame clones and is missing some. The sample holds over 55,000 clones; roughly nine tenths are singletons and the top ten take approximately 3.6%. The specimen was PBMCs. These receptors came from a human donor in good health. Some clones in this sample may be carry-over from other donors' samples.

Here the CDR3 reads CASSPGDRANTEAFF. CDR3 sequence (DNA): TGCGCCAGCAGCCCCGGGGACAGGGCGAACACTGAAGCTTTCTTT. The genes are TRBV5-1 and TRBJ1-1; 9 nucleotides line up with TRBD1. The trim removed 4 bases at V and 1 base at J, leaving 5 bases unmatched. CDR1 and CDR2 from the germline V gene are SGHRS and YFSETQ. CDR3 length: 15 amino acids.

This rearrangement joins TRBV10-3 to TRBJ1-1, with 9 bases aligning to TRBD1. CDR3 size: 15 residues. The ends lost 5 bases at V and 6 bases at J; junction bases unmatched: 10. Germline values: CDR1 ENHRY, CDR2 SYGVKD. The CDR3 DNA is TGTGCCATCAGTCCCGGGACAGGGAGAATGCCTGAAGCTTTCTTT. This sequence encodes CAISPGTGRMPEAFF.

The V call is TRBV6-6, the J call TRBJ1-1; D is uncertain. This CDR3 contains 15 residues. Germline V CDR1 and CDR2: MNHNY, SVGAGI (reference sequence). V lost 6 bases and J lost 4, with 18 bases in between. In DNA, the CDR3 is TGTGCCAGCAGCCCTGTGAAGGGAGTTTTCACTGAAGCTTTCTTT. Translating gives CASSPVKGVFTEAFF.

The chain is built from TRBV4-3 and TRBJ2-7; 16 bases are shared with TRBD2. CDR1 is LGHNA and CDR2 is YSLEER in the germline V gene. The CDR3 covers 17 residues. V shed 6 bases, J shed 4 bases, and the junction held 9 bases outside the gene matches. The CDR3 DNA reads TGCGCCAGCAGTTTTGGGACTAGCGGGAGGGGGTTTTACGAGCAGTACTTC. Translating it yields CASSFGTSGRGFYEQYF.

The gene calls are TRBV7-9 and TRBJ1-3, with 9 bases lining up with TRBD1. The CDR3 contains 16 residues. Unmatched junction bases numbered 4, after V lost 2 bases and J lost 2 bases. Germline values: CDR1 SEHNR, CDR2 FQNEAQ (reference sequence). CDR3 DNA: TGTGCCAGCAGCTTATTGGGACAGGGAGCTGGAAACACCATATATTTT. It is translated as CASSLLGQGAGNTIYF.

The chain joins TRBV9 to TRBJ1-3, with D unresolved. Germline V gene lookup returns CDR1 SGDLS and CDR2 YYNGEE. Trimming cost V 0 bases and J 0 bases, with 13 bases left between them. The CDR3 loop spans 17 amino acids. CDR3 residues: CASSVEQASFSGNTIYF. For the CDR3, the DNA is TGTGCCAGCAGCGTAGAGCAGGCCAGCTTCTCTGGAAACACCATATATTTT.

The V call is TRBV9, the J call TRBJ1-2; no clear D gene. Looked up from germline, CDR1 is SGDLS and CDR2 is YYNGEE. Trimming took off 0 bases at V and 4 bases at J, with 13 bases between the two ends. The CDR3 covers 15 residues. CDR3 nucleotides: TGTGCCAGCAGCGTAGCGGCAGGCTTAATCTATGGCTACACCTTC. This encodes CASSVAAGLIYGYTF.

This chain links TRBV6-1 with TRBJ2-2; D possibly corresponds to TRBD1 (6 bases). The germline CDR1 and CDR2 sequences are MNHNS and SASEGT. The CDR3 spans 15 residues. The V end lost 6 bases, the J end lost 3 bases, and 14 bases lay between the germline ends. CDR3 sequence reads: CASSYRDGDTGELFF. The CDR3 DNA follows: TGTGCCAGCAGCTACAGGGACGGGGACACCGGGGAGCTGTTTTTT.

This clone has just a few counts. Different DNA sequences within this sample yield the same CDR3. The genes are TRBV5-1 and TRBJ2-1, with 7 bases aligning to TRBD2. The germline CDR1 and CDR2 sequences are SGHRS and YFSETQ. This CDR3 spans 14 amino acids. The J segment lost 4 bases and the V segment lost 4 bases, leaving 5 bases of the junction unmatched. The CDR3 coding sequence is TGCGCCAGCAGCGGAAGCGGGGCATACAATGAGCAGTTCTTC. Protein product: CASSGSGAYNEQFF.

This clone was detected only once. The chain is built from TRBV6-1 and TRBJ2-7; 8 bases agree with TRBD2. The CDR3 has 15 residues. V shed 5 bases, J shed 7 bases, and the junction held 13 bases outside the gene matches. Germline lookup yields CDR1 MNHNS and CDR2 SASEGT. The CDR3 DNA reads TGTGCCAGCAGTCCCCTTGCGGGAGGACTACGGGAGCAGTACTTC. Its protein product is CASSPLAGGLREQYF.

The CDR3 loop is CASSPELGKLFF. As DNA, the CDR3 is TGTGCCAGCAGCCCCGAGCTTGGTAAACTGTTTTTT. The V call is TRBV2, the J call TRBJ1-4; D remains unclear. The CDR3 contains 12 residues. Germline CDR1 is SNHLY and CDR2 is FYNNEI. V was shortened by 6 bases and J by 11 bases, with 13 bases between the two germline ends.

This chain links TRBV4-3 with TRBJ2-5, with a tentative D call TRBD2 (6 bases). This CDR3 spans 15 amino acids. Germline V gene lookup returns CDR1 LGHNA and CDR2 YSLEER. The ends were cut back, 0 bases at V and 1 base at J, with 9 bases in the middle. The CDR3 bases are TGCGCCAGCAGCCAAGATCAACTAGCCCAAGAGACCCAGTACTTC. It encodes CASSQDQLAQETQYF.